The 22 T cell receptor beta chains in this list originate from one sample, sequenced in a study of cytomegalovirus exposure and HLA in healthy donors. Primers for the PCR totalled 60 Vbeta and 13 Jbeta. Clones were sequenced by immunoSEQ multiplex PCR, and TCRdb holds only the in-frame ones, with some missing. The sample carries about 190,000 clones, about 80% recorded once. Sequencing used PBMCs. The receptor set was obtained from a woman younger than 45 in good health and CMV-seronegative.

In DNA form, the CDR3 reads TGCGCCAGCAGTGAGCCGGGACAGGGGGCTTTGGGGGCTTTCTTT. It is translated as CASSEPGQGALGAFF. The chain employs TRBV10-2 and TRBJ1-1; 12 positions agree with TRBD1. Germline lookup yields CDR1 WSHSY and CDR2 SAAADI. CDR3 length: 15 residues. The junction had 9 bases not matched to a gene; V was cut back by 2 bases and J by 11 bases.

The gene calls are TRBV10-3 and TRBJ1-5; tentative D call: TRBD1 (6 bases). The CDR3 sequence is 15 residues long. V shed 3 bases and J shed 2 bases, with 11 bases lying between them. Looked up from germline, CDR1 is ENHRY and CDR2 is SYGVKD. The CDR3 nucleotides read TGTGCCATCAGTGAAGGGGGAAGCGGCAATCAGCCCCAGCATTTT. This sequence encodes CAISEGGSGNQPQHF.

The chain links TRBV5-1 to TRBJ2-3, with TRBD2 identical over 7 bases. The CDR3 extends over 13 amino acids. Germline V gene lookup returns CDR1 SGHRS and CDR2 YFSETQ. V gave up 7 bases and J gave up 4 bases; unmatched junction bases: 6. CDR3 protein: CASRQGGADTQYF. The DNA for the CDR3 is TGCGCCAGCCGCCAGGGAGGGGCAGATACGCAGTATTTT.

This rearrangement joins TRBV5-6 to TRBJ2-7; 7 bases match TRBD1. The length of the CDR3 is 12 residues. J lost 6 bases, V lost 3 bases, and 3 bases had no gene match. Germline lookup yields CDR1 SGHDT and CDR2 YYEEEE. The chain's CDR3 is CASSSRDSEQYF. The CDR3 DNA is TGTGCCAGCAGCTCCCGGGACAGCGAGCAGTACTTC.

The rearrangement links TRBV13 to TRBJ2-5; 7 nucleotides agree with TRBD2. The V gene's germline CDR1 is PRHDT and CDR2 FYEKMQ (reference sequence). The trim removed 5 bases at V and 1 base at J, leaving 7 bases unmatched. There are 15 residues in the CDR3. The CDR3 spells CASSPTLAIQETQYF. CDR3 coding DNA: TGTGCCAGCAGCCCCACACTAGCGATCCAAGAGACCCAGTACTTC.

This chain links TRBV28 with TRBJ2-5; TRBD1 is a possible D gene (5 bases). The CDR3 runs to 15 residues. The V and J ends lost 4 bases and 4 bases respectively, with 16 bases between them. Germline V gives CDR1 MDHEN, CDR2 SYDVKM. The CDR3: CASSSQGTQGETQYF. For the CDR3, the DNA is TGTGCCAGCAGTTCCCAGGGTACTCAAGGAGAGACCCAGTACTTC.

The V and J genes are TRBV28 and TRBJ1-4; D unclear. Germline-derived CDR1 and CDR2 are MDHEN and SYDVKM. V was cut by 4 bases and J by 7 bases, with 13 bases left in between. The CDR3 length is 14 residues. The CDR3 nucleotides read TGTGCCAGCAGTTCTCAAGCATACCCTGAAAAACTGTTTTTT. It specifies CASSSQAYPEKLFF.

The J gene is TRBJ1-5, the V gene TRBV15; no clear D. Trimming pared 0 bases from V and 2 bases from J, leaving 5 bases between. The CDR3 has 14 residues. Germline V gene data show CDR1 as LNHNV and CDR2 as YYDKDF (reference sequence). CDR3 residues: CATSRDGGNQPQHF. The CDR3 coding sequence is TGTGCCACCAGCAGAGACGGTGGCAATCAGCCCCAGCATTTT.

The chain joins TRBV28 to TRBJ1-1; the D is unclear. This CDR3 comprises 19 residues. Trimming shortened V by 1 base and J by 1 base, and 22 bases separated the two germline ends. CDR1 is MDHEN, CDR2 SYDVKM, per germline. CDR3 protein: CASSLSSTLIPYPNTEAFF. CDR3 nucleotide sequence: TGTGCCAGCAGTTTATCCTCCACTCTTATCCCTTACCCGAACACTGAAGCTTTCTTT. The entire variable domain, with the rest obtained from reference TRBV28 and TRBJ1-1, is as follows: DVKVTQSSRYLVKRTGEKVFLECVQDMDHENMFWYRQDPGLGLRLIYFSYDVKMKEKGDIPEGYSVSREKKERFSLILESASTNQTSMYLCASSLSSTLIPYPNTEAFFGQGTRLTVV.

This chain joins TRBV4-3 and TRBJ2-3, with TRBD2 identical over 16 bases. This CDR3 region has 17 residues. Germline V CDR1 and CDR2: LGHNA, YSLEER. The junction had 5 bases not matched to a gene; V was cut back by 3 bases and J by 5 bases. This chain's CDR3 is CASSQGLAGGQGDTQYF. CDR3 DNA: TGCGCCAGCAGCCAGGGACTAGCGGGAGGGCAAGGAGATACGCAGTATTTT.

This clone appeared a single time. J is TRBJ2-1 and V is TRBV6-1; the match to TRBD2 covers 9 bases. CDR3 length equals 15 residues. With V trimmed by 2 bases and J by 4 bases, 3 bases remained unmatched. The germline V gene has CDR1 MNHNS and CDR2 SASEGT. The CDR3 region is CASSELAGAYNEQFF. CDR3 nucleotide sequence: TGTGCCAGCAGTGAATTAGCGGGGGCATACAATGAGCAGTTCTTC.

This sequence joins TRBV2 and TRBJ1-1; possibly TRBD1 for D (6 bases). Germline loops: CDR1 SNHLY, CDR2 FYNNEI. Trimming shortened V by 7 bases and J by 4 bases, and 19 bases separated the two germline ends. The CDR3 is 15 residues long. The CDR3 nucleotides are TGTGCCAGCATCAGGACAGAACAGGGCGGCACTGAAGCTTTCTTT. Translated, it gives CASIRTEQGGTEAFF.

The V and J genes are TRBV4-1 and TRBJ2-7; possible D gene TRBD2, 6 bases. The germline V gene has CDR1 MGHRA and CDR2 YSYEKL. V lost 0 bases and J 3 bases, leaving 15 bases between the germline ends. The CDR3 covers 16 residues. CDR3: CASSQESARGGYEQYF. CDR3 nucleotide sequence: TGCGCCAGCAGCCAAGAATCAGCGCGGGGAGGCTACGAGCAGTACTTC.

In its sample, this clone was seen a few times. The J gene is TRBJ1-1, the V gene TRBV7-3; D is undetermined. Germline CDR1 is SGHTA and CDR2 is FQGTGA. The V end was cut by 5 bases, the J end by 3 bases, with 16 bases between. This CDR3 has 15 amino acids. CDR3 in amino acids: CASSLKSRGDTEAFF. The CDR3 nucleotides read TGTGCCAGCAGCCTCAAGTCGCGAGGCGACACTGAAGCTTTCTTT.

The count of this clone is one. The J gene is TRBJ2-3, the V gene TRBV7-9; D not certain. Germline V CDR1 and CDR2: SEHNR, FQNEAQ (reference sequence). The CDR3 loop spans 17 amino acids. Deletions cut 1 base from V and 0 bases from J, with 14 bases between. CDR3 in DNA: TGTGCCAGCAGCTTAGAGGCTAGGAGTGCTAGCACAGATACGCAGTATTTT. This translates into CASSLEARSASTDTQYF.

The chain links TRBV29-1 to TRBJ2-7, with 7 positions matching TRBD2. CDR3 length: 12 amino acids. Germline assignment: CDR1 SQVTM and CDR2 ANQGSEA. V gave up 4 bases and J gave up 4 bases; unmatched junction bases: 4. DNA of the CDR3: TGCAGCGTTGTCGGGGGGAGGTACGAGCAGTACTTC. It translates to CSVVGGRYEQYF.

The rearrangement uses TRBV18 and TRBJ2-4; tentatively, D is TRBD2 (6 bases). Trimming pared 3 bases from V and 1 base from J, leaving 10 bases between. Germline V gene lookup returns CDR1 KGHSH and CDR2 LQKENI. The CDR3 has 15 residues. CDR3 residues: CASSPMGRAKNIQYF. CDR3 coding DNA: TGTGCCAGCTCACCGATGGGGAGGGCCAAAAACATTCAGTACTTC.

Points on this clone: One end of the junction varies from germline; a read error may be responsible. V gene TRBV29-1 combines with J gene TRBJ2-4, with D possibly TRBD1 on 6 matching bases. From germline, CDR1 is SQVTM and CDR2 ANQGSEA. This CDR3 comprises 13 residues. The CDR3 DNA sequence: TGCAGCGCCGCCCCCTACCAGGGGAACAGTCAGTACTTC. It specifies CSAAPYQGNSQYF.

The rearrangement joins TRBV30 to TRBJ1-4; D is perhaps TRBD1 (5 bases). Germline V lookup: CDR1 GTSNPN, CDR2 SVGIG (reference sequence). The CDR3 covers 14 residues. The V end lost 0 bases, the J end lost 8 bases, and 13 bases lay between the germline ends. CDR3 residues: CAWSVLGGGEKLFF. CDR3 nucleotides: TGTGCCTGGAGTGTACTGGGTGGGGGGGAAAAACTGTTTTTT.

The chain joins TRBV9 to TRBJ2-7; 7 positions agree with TRBD1. The trim removed 3 bases at V and 5 bases at J, leaving 8 bases unmatched. Germline V CDR1 and CDR2: SGDLS, YYNGEE. The CDR3 sequence is 14 residues long. DNA of the CDR3: TGTGCCAGCAGCGGACGGACAGGTCGGGACGAGCAGTACTTC. Residues: CASSGRTGRDEQYF.

The chain combines TRBV10-2 with TRBJ1-5; 9 bases match TRBD1. Germline V gene sequence: CDR1 WSHSY, CDR2 SAAADI. The CDR3 consists of 15 residues. The V segment lost 5 bases and the J segment 3 bases; nucleotides outside the gene matches: 5. The CDR3 protein is CASSTGTGINQPQHF. The DNA of the CDR3 is TGCGCCAGCAGTACCGGGACAGGGATCAATCAGCCCCAGCATTTT.

This rearrangement joins TRBV7-2 to TRBJ2-7; 9 bases agree with TRBD2. Looked up from germline, CDR1 is SGHTA and CDR2 is FQGNSA. V shed 1 base and J 5 bases; nucleotides not matched to a gene: 0. The CDR3 spans 13 residues. The DNA of the CDR3 is TGTGCCAGCAGCTTAGGACTAGCGGACGAGCAGTACTTC. Translated, it gives CASSLGLADEQYF.